This T cell receptor beta chain was observed in a study of blood T cell repertoires in COVID-19. Profiled with immunoSEQ multiplex PCR; TCRdb holds only in-frame clones, not every one. The sample has 90,000 to 120,000 clones, roughly 80% seen once. After removal of 5 bases from V and 4 bases from J, the junction contained 4 bases not matched to a gene. Looked up from germline, CDR1 is SNHLY and CDR2 is FYNNEI. The CDR3 loop spans 15 amino acids. The chain is built from TRBV2 and TRBJ1-5, with TRBD1 identical over 11 bases. Source material: peripheral blood. The clonotype was recovered from a man aged 70-80 years with active or convalescent COVID-19. The CDR3 bases are TGTGCCAGCAGTACCCGGGACAGGGGGAATCAGCCCCAGCATTTT. Its translation: CASSTRDRGNQPQHF.